The present T cell receptor (beta chain) was sequenced within a study of cytomegalovirus exposure and HLA in healthy donors (dated by TCRdb to the late 2010s). Broadly, across the study: In an earlier analysis of under 600 of the donors, approximately 260 Gb of sequence data and 117 million unique TCR beta sequences from about 179 million T cells were reported. Rather than using new phenotypic data, the later analysis identified candidate immune exposures from TCR beta sequences and from how often those sequences occurred across donors. Donor age, sex, ethnicity and CMV serostatus were compiled alongside the repertoire data. The number of typed donors differed by locus: about 620-640 for A, B, C, DRB1 and DQB1; some 500 for DQA1; some 610 for DPA1; and roughly 490 for DPB1. The study combined high-throughput TCR immunosequencing, statistical association of individual TCRs with disease status, and machine learning to predict cytomegalovirus infection status. HLA typing covered class I and class II loci at four-digit resolution. In a later genetic analysis, genome-wide SNP genotypes for about 55% of the roughly 670 donors were used, and that subset was treated as a discovery cohort. Among 300 to 450 genotyped donors of the cohort, an average of about 240,000 unique TCR beta nucleotide sequences were sequenced per donor, roughly 18% of them non-productive. The study aimed to test whether cataloging public T cell receptors could reveal signatures of past pathogen exposure. An early release that covered 640 HLA-typed donors contained around 300 gigabases of sequencing data and tens of millions of unique TCR sequences. In an earlier analysis of a few hundred of the donors, high-throughput TCR beta sequencing was used to judge whether each TCR beta V gene segment behaved as functional or pseudogenic. All discovery cohort repertoires had been generated on a single sequencing platform. About five DR-DQ haplotypes were handled as single units for association and clustering, since linkage in the cohort was strong. The study used immunosequencing to profile the T cell repertoires of about 670 subjects and linked those repertoires to cytomegalovirus serostatus. Besides the first cohort of some 670 subjects, a separate validation cohort made up of 120 different subjects was used. In a later analysis, previously published TCR beta repertoires from more than 500 donors were re-analyzed and high-resolution HLA genotyping was added so that TCR occurrence patterns could be studied. The genetic ancestry cluster associated with self-reported Caucasian donors included roughly 84% of the 398 genotyped donors.

The cohort was made up of 666 healthy bone marrow donors. All cohort members were sampled while nominally healthy, although unrecorded immune exposures were likely present. The donor was CMV seronegative and was included in the group of about 400 seronegative cohort members. Each donor provided a peripheral blood sample, and peripheral blood mononuclear cells were used for TCR beta sequencing. Genomic DNA extraction from the blood cell samples was performed with the Qiagen DNeasy Blood Extraction Kit. The method behind the library was the immunoSEQ multiplex PCR assay. The multiplex PCR relied on a mix of 60 forward primers for TCR Vbeta segments and 13 reverse primers for TCR Jbeta segments. The CDR3 region of rearranged TCR beta genes was amplified from genomic DNA with a multiplex PCR assay. Amplified TCR beta libraries were sequenced as 87-base-pair reads on the Illumina HiSeq System. Processing in the source paper ran as follows. A later analysis counted approximately 76 million unique TCR beta chains across the 650 to 800 repertoires, and 10 million to 12 million of these chains were shared by at least two donors. Raw reads were error-corrected and collapsed into unique sequences with a nearest-neighbor algorithm that merged closely related sequences to remove PCR and sequencing errors. CDR3 sequences were aligned to IMGT reference sequences to assign V, D and J gene segments. For a sequence to be retained, at least a six-nucleotide match to both a V gene segment and a J gene segment was required. Rearrangements were called productive when the CDR3 lacked stop codons and stayed in frame with V and J; all others were non-productive. CDR3 was defined according to IMGT convention as the region running from the second conserved V-encoded cysteine to the conserved J-encoded phenylalanine. The earlier analysis of 500 to 650 of the donors excluded any sequence lacking an unambiguous match to a single V gene segment. In an earlier analysis of a few hundred of the donors, a V segment was called functional when productive rearrangements were above 56.7%, and segregating when the standard deviation between donors exceeded 5%. A statistical classification framework was developed to diagnose cytomegalovirus status using the catalog of TCR beta chain sequences. In a later analysis, V and J genes were assigned by comparing TCR nucleotide sequences against IMGT/GENE-DB human TR gene sequences. The TCRdist pipeline was used in a later analysis to assign CDR3 sequences and most-parsimonious VDJ recombination scenarios. In a later analysis, every TCR beta chain was defined by the combination of its CDR3 amino acid sequence and its V-gene family, and reads without a unique V-gene family were dropped. To address suspected cross-contamination and a sequencing artifact, a later analysis removed around 600 highly shared, low-generation-probability nucleotide sequences. A later analysis calculated a clonal expansion index for each public chain from normalized within-repertoire ranks of inferred template counts. In a later analysis, generation probabilities were computed with a VDJ recombination model fitted to out-of-frame rearrangements, and the resulting probabilities were checked against IGoR. In a later analysis, TCR-TCR, TCR-HLA and TCR-CMV co-occurrence was scored with hypergeometric tests, and a repertoire-size bias correction was applied to TCR pairs. To estimate false discovery rates, a later analysis permuted the HLA or CMV assignments 20 times. In a later analysis, co-occurring TCRs were grouped using DBSCAN, and TCRdist sequence similarity was added for clustering within HLA-allele-positive subsets. Co-occurrence clustering excluded repertoires with fewer than 30,000 or more than 120,000 public chains, plus five with anomalous nucleotide sharing. Entries here come from immuneACCESS through TCRdb and include only in-frame sequences with V and J called. Some clones fail to appear in such tables; in the studies checked, an unresolved V gene covers under half of the shortfall, and the cause of the remainder is unknown. Clone size and the V and J calls come from that table; the DNA yielded D and trimming. This sample's table has entries for around 29,000 clones. The ten largest clonotypes hold 0.71% of the sample.

CDR1 and CDR2 (LNHDA, SQIVND) derive from the germline V gene (reference sequence). The CDR3 goes from the cysteine to the phenylalanine over 17 residues. Solely the CDR3 DNA is kept, with 51 bases framed from the first base. Trimming leaves V shorter by 5 bases and J shorter by 3 bases, with the junction holding 11 bases beyond the gene matches. In the case of this clone: The clone's antigen remains unknown.

Broad study findings and their caveats: The earlier analysis of about 600 of the donors excluded roughly 17 rarely observed V segments, including chromosome 9 orphons, because counts were too low. According to a later genetic analysis, donors in an Asian-associated ancestry cluster had fewer N-insertions in productive TCRs than the approximately 630-donor mean. A group of highly shared sequence variants was considered likely to be a technical artifact of the sequencing pipeline. The authors suggested that the approach could potentially be generalized to other disease states and immunological phenotypes. Correlated functional status among segregating V segments might be attributable to linkage disequilibrium, but an unknown experimental factor could not be ruled out. In a later genetic analysis, a missense DCLRE1C variant was associated with V-gene and J-gene trimming of TCR beta chains, and the association was replicated in an independent cohort. Some IMGT-functional V segments, including TRBV6-2 and TRBV6-3, could not be distinguished by the 87-base-pair reads and were therefore excluded. Only TCR beta chains were sequenced in this cohort, and the absence of alpha or paired-chain data limited detectable features. The study listed 164 TCR beta chains as associated with cytomegalovirus. A later analysis reported that several top co-occurrence clusters appeared linked to parvovirus B19, influenza, CMV and Epstein-Barr virus. In an earlier analysis of approximately 590 of the donors, most TCR beta V segments appeared in productive rearrangements about 87% or about 30% of the time, broadly matching IMGT annotations. In a later analysis, 16,951 TCR beta sequences were associated with specific HLA alleles at a false discovery rate of 0.05. A further reported finding was that TCR beta sequences accurately predicted the HLA-A and HLA-B alleles for most subjects in the first cohort. In a later analysis, most CMV-associated TCR beta chains were found to appear HLA-restricted, with HLA associations seemingly driven largely by CMV exposure. Assigning TCR associations to individual alleles was difficult when HLA alleles, especially DR and DQ, strongly co-occurred. The only immune exposure information available for the cohort was CMV serostatus. The presence/absence analyses assumed that sequencing depth was roughly uniform across donors, and that assumption may not be true. The classifier was reported to diagnose cytomegalovirus status with high specificity and sensitivity in both the original and validation cohorts. In vitro tests confirmed that a few of the cytomegalovirus-associated TCR beta chains recognize cytomegalovirus antigens. Because HLA typing was missing for some donors at each locus, association tests included only the typed subset. A later analysis found that TCR association rates varied across HLA loci, with DRB1 alleles showing the most associated TCRs and HLA-C alleles the fewest. Across donors, most TCR sequences were observed very rarely, whereas some public TCRs were present in many individuals. Compared with equally common non-associated chains, HLA-associated TCR beta chains in a later analysis were more clonally expanded and had lower generation probabilities.

Specimen: PBMCs. The TCR sequence derives from a man aged 25-45 years in good health and CMV-seronegative. Recombination linked TRBV19 to TRBJ1-5; 9 junctional bases match TRBD1. The DNA is TGTGCCAGTAGTGAACTACAGGGGGCCTTAGACAATCAGCCCCAGCATTTT. This encodes CASSELQGALDNQPQHF.